The sequence of this T cell receptor (beta chain) was determined in a study of T cell responses to AZD1222 COVID-19 vaccine. Findings and caveats of the study: Donor demographics were predominantly white British with a female majority; clonal diversity may be underestimated.

Libraries were prepared by immunoSEQ multiplex PCR; TCRdb keeps only in-frame clonotypes and omits some of them. The table has approximately 150,000 clones, roughly 90% seen once. This clone has a handful of counts. Its target is not known. This CDR3 spans 16 amino acids. CDR1 and CDR2 from the germline V gene are KGHSH and LQKENI. V lost 4 bases and J lost 5, with 20 bases in between. This sequence was found in an adult who received the AZD1222 COVID-19 vaccine. The material was peripheral blood, obtained 28 days after the second AZD1222 dose. The V and J genes are TRBV18 and TRBJ2-5, with D possibly TRBD2 on 6 matching bases. DNA of the CDR3: TGTGCCAGCTCACGGTTTTCAGACAGTGGAGGGGAGACCCAGTACTTC. Its translation: CASSRFSDSGGETQYF.